This TCR beta chain was sequenced for a study of PD-L1 blockade in urothelial cancer. Whole-study context: Analysis of the blood was performed 3 weeks (second dose) and 6 weeks after treatment start. Blood samples contained a median about 130,000 T cells.

Some clones are missing from TCRdb's copy, which holds only in-frame ones; the method was immunoSEQ multiplex PCR. The sample records tens of thousands of clones, around 80% being singletons. This receptor was identified in a man between 60 and 75 years old with urothelial cancer. The sequenced sample was PBMCs, obtained around atezolizumab (anti-PD-L1) treatment.

CDR3 residues: CASSEPPAGGNTEAFF. CDR3 DNA: TGTGCCAGCAGTGAACCCCCGGCAGGGGGAAACACTGAAGCTTTCTTT. This chain connects TRBV6-1 to TRBJ1-1; 7 bases map to TRBD1. The trim removed 2 bases at V and 2 bases at J, leaving 8 bases unmatched. The CDR3 runs 16 residues. Germline loops: CDR1 MNHNS, CDR2 SASEGT.